One TCR beta chain is described in this entry. The data stem from a study of PD-L1 blockade in urothelial cancer. Data came from immunoSEQ multiplex PCR; TCRdb stores just in-frame clones and leaves some out. The table includes tens of thousands of clones, approximately 80% detected once. Germline assignment: CDR1 MNHNY and CDR2 SVGAGI (reference sequence). The CDR3 totals 15 residues. V lost 5 bases to trimming and J lost 8 bases; unmatched junction nucleotides: 10. The rearrangement uses TRBV6-6 and TRBJ2-1; 9 bases align to TRBD1. The source of this sequence is a man between 65 and 85 years old with urothelial cancer. The sample was PBMCs, taken around atezolizumab (anti-PD-L1) treatment. The CDR3 spells CASSATGTGIHEQFF. The CDR3 DNA sequence: TGTGCCAGCAGTGCGACCGGGACAGGGATCCATGAGCAGTTCTTC.